This TCR beta chain was sequenced during a study of vaccination and CD4 T cells after COVID-19. Study at large: Controls had a CEFX pool, an HIV-1 Nef pool, or no peptide added.

On this clonotype: No antigen is known for it.

Sample treatment: roughly 10-day PBMC culture with coronavirus spike peptide pools or control peptides (ViraFEST assay). Cultures used two million PBMCs per well, 10 IU/ml IL-2 and about 10 ug/ml peptides. Sequencing of DNA taken from cultured CD4+ T cells relied on the Oncomine TCR Beta short-read assay. TCRdb processed the PCR reads anew with MiXCR; each CDR3 protein has one entry. The table records some 10,000 distinct CDR3 sequences, 46% of them present only once. Sequenced input: CD4+ T cells from blood, cultured in vitro. The sequence was obtained from a human donor who had recovered from COVID-19.

CDR3 bases: TGCGCCAGCAGTGCAGGGACCGGGGAGCTGTTTTTT. Protein product: CASSAGTGELFF. The rearrangement joins TRBV10-1 to TRBJ2-2; maybe TRBD1 (5 bases). Germline V gives CDR1 WNHNN, CDR2 SYGVQD (reference sequence). The CDR3 is 12 residues long. V lost 4 bases and J 5 bases, leaving 5 bases between the germline ends.